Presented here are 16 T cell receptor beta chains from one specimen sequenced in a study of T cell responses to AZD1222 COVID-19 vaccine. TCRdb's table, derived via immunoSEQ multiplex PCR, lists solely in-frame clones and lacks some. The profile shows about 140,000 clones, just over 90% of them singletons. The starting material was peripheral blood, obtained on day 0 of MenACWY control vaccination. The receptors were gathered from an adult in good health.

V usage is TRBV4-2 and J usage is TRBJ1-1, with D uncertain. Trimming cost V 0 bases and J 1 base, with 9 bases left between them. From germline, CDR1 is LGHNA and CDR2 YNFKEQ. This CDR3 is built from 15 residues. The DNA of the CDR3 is TGTGCCAGCAGCCAAGAGAGGTGGGGGAACACTGAAGCTTTCTTT. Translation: CASSQERWGNTEAFF.

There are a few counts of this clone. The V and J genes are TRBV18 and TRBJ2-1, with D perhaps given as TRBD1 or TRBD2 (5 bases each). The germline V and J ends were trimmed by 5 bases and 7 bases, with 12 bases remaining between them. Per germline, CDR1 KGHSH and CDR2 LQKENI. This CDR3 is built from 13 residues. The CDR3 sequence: CASSTGTVNEQFF. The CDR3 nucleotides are TGTGCCAGCTCAACCGGGACGGTAAATGAGCAGTTCTTC.

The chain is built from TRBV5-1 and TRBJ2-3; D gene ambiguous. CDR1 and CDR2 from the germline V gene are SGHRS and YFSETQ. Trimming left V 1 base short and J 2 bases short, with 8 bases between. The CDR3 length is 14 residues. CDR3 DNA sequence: TGCGCCAGCAGCTTGCAGAGGACCACAGATACGCAGTATTTT. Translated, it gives CASSLQRTTDTQYF.

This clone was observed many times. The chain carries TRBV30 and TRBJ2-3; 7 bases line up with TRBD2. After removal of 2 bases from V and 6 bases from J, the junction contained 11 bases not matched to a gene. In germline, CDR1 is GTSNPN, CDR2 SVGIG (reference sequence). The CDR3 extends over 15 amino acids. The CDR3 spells CAWSFRLASADTQYF. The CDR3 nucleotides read TGTGCCTGGAGTTTCCGACTAGCTTCTGCGGATACGCAGTATTTT.

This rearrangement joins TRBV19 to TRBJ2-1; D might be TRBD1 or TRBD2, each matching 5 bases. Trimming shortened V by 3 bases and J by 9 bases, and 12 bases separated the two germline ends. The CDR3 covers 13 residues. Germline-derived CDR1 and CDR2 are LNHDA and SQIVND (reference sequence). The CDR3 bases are TGTGCCAGTAGTATCCCCTGGGGGAGTGAGCAGTTCTTC. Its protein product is CASSIPWGSEQFF.

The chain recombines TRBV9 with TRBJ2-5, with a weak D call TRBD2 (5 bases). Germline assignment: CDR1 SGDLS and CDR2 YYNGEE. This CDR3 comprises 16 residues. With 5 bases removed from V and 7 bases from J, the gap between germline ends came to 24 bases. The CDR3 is CASSHAEGPSRGTQYF. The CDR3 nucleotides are TGTGCCAGCAGTCATGCCGAGGGCCCTAGTCGTGGGACCCAGTACTTC.

The CDR3 spells CASSPGGREVEKLFF. In DNA form, the CDR3 reads TGTGCCAGCAGCCCAGGGGGCAGGGAGGTTGAAAAACTGTTTTTT. The chain is built from TRBV9 and TRBJ1-4; 8 nucleotides agree with TRBD1. The CDR3 sequence is 15 residues long. Germline V gene data show CDR1 as SGDLS and CDR2 as YYNGEE. Trimming at V came to 4 bases and at J to 7 bases, leaving 9 bases not matched to a gene. The variable domain in full, with the rest retrieved from reference TRBV9 and TRBJ1-4, is DSGVTQTPKHLITATGQRVTLRCSPRSGDLSVYWYQQSLDQGLQFLIQYYNGEERAKGNILERFSAQQFPDLHSELNLSSLELGDSALYFCASSPGGREVEKLFFGSGTQLSVL.

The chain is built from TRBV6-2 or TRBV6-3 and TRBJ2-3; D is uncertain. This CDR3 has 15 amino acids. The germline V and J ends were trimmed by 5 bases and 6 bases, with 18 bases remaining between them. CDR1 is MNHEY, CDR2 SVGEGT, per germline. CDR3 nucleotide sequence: TGTGCCAGCAGTCCCCTGACTCTCCCCAGGGATACGCAGTATTTT. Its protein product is CASSPLTLPRDTQYF.

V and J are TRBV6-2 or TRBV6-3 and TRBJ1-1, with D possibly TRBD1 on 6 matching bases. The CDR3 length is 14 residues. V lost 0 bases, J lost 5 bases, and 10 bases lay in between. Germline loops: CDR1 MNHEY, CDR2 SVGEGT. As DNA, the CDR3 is TGTGCCAGCAGTTACTCGACAGGAGAGACTGAAGCTTTCTTT. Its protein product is CASSYSTGETEAFF.

This CDR3 reads CASSPLAAQETQYF. The CDR3 DNA reads TGTGCCAGCAGTCCCCTCGCAGCACAAGAGACCCAGTACTTC. The V gene is TRBV27, the J gene TRBJ2-5; D is undetermined. The germline gives CDR1 MNHEY, CDR2 SMNVEV (reference sequence). Between the trimmed V and J ends, which lost 5 bases and 2 bases, there was a span of 12 bases. The CDR3 contains 14 residues.

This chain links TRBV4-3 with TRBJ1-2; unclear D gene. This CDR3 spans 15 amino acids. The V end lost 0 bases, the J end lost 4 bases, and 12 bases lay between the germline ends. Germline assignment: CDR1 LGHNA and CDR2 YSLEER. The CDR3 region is CASSQERSRGYGYTF. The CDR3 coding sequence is TGCGCCAGCAGCCAAGAAAGGAGTAGAGGCTATGGCTACACCTTC.

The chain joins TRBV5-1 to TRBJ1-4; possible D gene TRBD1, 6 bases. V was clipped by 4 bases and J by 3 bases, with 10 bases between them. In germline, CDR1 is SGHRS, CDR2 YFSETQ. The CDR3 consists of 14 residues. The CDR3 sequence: CASSTDRANEKLFF. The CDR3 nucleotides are TGCGCCAGCAGCACGGACAGAGCTAATGAAAAACTGTTTTTT. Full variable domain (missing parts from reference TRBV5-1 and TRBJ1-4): KAGVTQTPRYLIKTRGQQVTLSCSPISGHRSVSWYQQTPGQGLQFLFEYFSETQRNKGNFPGRFSGRQFSNSRSEMNVSTLELGDSALYLCASSTDRANEKLFFGSGTQLSVL.

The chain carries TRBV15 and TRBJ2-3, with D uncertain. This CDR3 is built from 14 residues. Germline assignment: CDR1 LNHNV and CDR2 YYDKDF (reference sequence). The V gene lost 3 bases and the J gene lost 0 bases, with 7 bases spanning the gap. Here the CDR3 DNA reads TGTGCCACCAGCAGGGAGCCCAGCACAGATACGCAGTATTTT. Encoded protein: CATSREPSTDTQYF.

CDR3 protein: CASSIDVAGQSSYEQYF. DNA for the CDR3: TGTGCCAGTAGTATAGATGTCGCTGGGCAGAGCTCCTACGAGCAGTACTTC. V is TRBV19 and J is TRBJ2-7; no clear D gene. This CDR3 spans 17 amino acids. V was cut by 0 bases and J by 0 bases, with 15 bases left in between. From germline, CDR1 is LNHDA and CDR2 SQIVND (reference sequence). The full variable domain, completed using reference TRBV19 and TRBJ2-7, is DGGITQSPKYLFRKEGQNVTLSCEQNLNHDAMYWYRQDPGQGLRLIYYSQIVNDFQKGDIAEGYSVSREKKESFPLTVTSAQKNPTAFYLCASSIDVAGQSSYEQYFGPGTRLTVT.

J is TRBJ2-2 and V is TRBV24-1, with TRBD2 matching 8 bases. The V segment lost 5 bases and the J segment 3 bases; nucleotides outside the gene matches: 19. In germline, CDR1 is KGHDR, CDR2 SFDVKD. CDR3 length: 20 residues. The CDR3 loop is CATSAPRLANPTAYTGELFF. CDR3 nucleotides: TGTGCCACCAGTGCCCCAAGACTAGCGAACCCTACTGCGTACACCGGGGAGCTGTTTTTT.

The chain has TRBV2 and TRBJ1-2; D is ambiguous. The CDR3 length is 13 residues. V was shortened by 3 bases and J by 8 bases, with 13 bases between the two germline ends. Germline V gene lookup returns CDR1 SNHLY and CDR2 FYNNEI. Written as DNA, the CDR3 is TGTGCCAGCAGTGAGCTTAAGGTTGAAGGCTACACCTTC. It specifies CASSELKVEGYTF.